The next 20 T cell receptor beta chains were all read from a single sample in a study of T cell responses to AZD1222 COVID-19 vaccine. The data were produced by immunoSEQ multiplex PCR, yet TCRdb's version contains in-frame clones alone and is incomplete. Among more than 90,000 clones listed, 86% were seen once. The specimen was peripheral blood, collected on day 0 of AZD1222 vaccination. The receptors originated from an adult in good health.

V usage is TRBV7-9 and J usage is TRBJ1-2, with D hard to call. The CDR3 covers 14 residues. CDR1 and CDR2 from the germline V gene are SEHNR and FQNEAQ (reference sequence). The V end was cut by 1 base, the J end by 4 bases, with 10 bases between. The CDR3 DNA reads as TGTGCCAGCAGCTTAGTGTCCGGATTCTATGGCTACACCTTC. Translating it yields CASSLVSGFYGYTF.

This rearrangement joins TRBV6-4 to TRBJ2-1; possibly TRBD2 for D (6 bases). The germline V and J ends were trimmed by 5 bases and 7 bases, with 15 bases remaining between them. The CDR3 has 14 residues. Germline CDR1 is MRHNA and CDR2 is SNTAGT. The DNA for the CDR3 is TGTGCCAGCAGTCCGGGGGTAGCGGCGAATGAGCAGTTCTTC. Protein: CASSPGVAANEQFF.

The chain links TRBV20-1 to TRBJ2-3; TRBD2 matches at 8 bases. Germline V CDR1 and CDR2: DFQATT, SNEGSKA (reference sequence). J was trimmed by 6 bases and V by 3 bases; bases with no gene match: 11. CDR3 size: 15 residues. The CDR3 region has the DNA TGCAGTGCTAGTAGGACGGGAGGGCCGGCTGATACGCAGTATTTT. Amino acids: CSASRTGGPADTQYF.

V usage is TRBV27 and J usage is TRBJ1-2; TRBD1 might be the D (5 bases). This CDR3 spans 15 amino acids. Germline V gives CDR1 MNHEY, CDR2 SMNVEV (reference sequence). V was shortened by 3 bases and J by 1 base, with 12 bases between the two germline ends. CDR3 sequence: CASSLYGGNNYGYTF. CDR3 coding DNA: TGTGCCAGCAGTTTGTACGGGGGGAATAACTATGGCTACACCTTC.

The chain recombines TRBV11-2 with TRBJ2-7; tentative D call: TRBD1 (5 bases). Trimming shortened V by 2 bases and J by 7 bases, and 21 bases separated the two germline ends. Germline CDR1 SGHAT, CDR2 FQNNGV. There are 16 residues in the CDR3. The CDR3 loop reads CASSLLPPQDDWEQYF. In nucleotides, the CDR3 is TGTGCCAGCAGCTTATTACCCCCACAGGACGACTGGGAGCAGTACTTC.

This clone was counted only a few times. The chain has TRBV10-3 and TRBJ1-5, with D tentatively TRBD1 (6 bases). The CDR3 is made up of 21 amino acids. Trimming pared 0 bases from V and 0 bases from J, leaving 24 bases between. Germline V gene data show CDR1 as ENHRY and CDR2 as SYGVKD. Here the CDR3 DNA reads TGTGCCATCAGTGAGTCCCCATGGAAACAGGGTGGGGAAAATAGCAATCAGCCCCAGCATTTT. Amino acids: CAISESPWKQGGENSNQPQHF.

The gene calls are TRBV18 and TRBJ2-7; 8 bases fit TRBD2. Germline CDR1 and CDR2: KGHSH and LQKENI. The V gene end was trimmed by 0 bases and the J gene end by 7 bases; junction bases not matched to a gene: 8. The CDR3 is 15 amino acids. The CDR3 nucleotides are TGTGCCAGCTCACCACCGAGCGGGAGCCCCCCGGAGCAGTACTTC. This gives the protein CASSPPSGSPPEQYF.

This sequence joins TRBV11-2 and TRBJ1-1; D remains unclear. Per germline, CDR1 SGHAT and CDR2 FQNNGV. The germline V and J ends were trimmed by 5 bases and 6 bases, with 4 bases remaining between them. The CDR3 is 10 amino acids. The chain's CDR3 is CASSGPEAFF. DNA of the CDR3: TGTGCCAGCAGCGGACCTGAAGCTTTCTTT.

The chain uses TRBV7-8 and TRBJ2-7, with TRBD1 matching over 8 bases. The CDR3 spans 13 residues. V trimming: 6 bases; J trimming: 2 bases; junction bases outside the gene matches: 3. CDR1 and CDR2 from the germline V gene are SGHVS and FQNEAQ. The CDR3 coding sequence is TGTGCCAGCAGACAGGGGGTACCCTACGAGCAGTACTTC. Encoded protein: CASRQGVPYEQYF.

The gene calls are TRBV3-1 (or the pseudogene TRBV3-2) and TRBJ2-3; D remains ambiguous. The CDR3 runs 13 residues. Trimming stripped 2 bases from V and 6 bases from J, with 9 bases between. Germline assignment: CDR1 LGHDT and CDR2 YNNKEL (reference sequence). Here the CDR3 DNA reads TGTGCCAGCAGCCAATCCTTGGACGATACGCAGTATTTT. Encoded protein: CASSQSLDDTQYF.

The chain combines TRBV6-1 with TRBJ2-2; TRBD1 aligns across 9 bases. The germline V gene has CDR1 MNHNS and CDR2 SASEGT. The CDR3 contains 18 residues. With 2 bases clipped from V and 5 bases from J, the junction kept 12 bases outside the gene matches. The CDR3 region has the DNA TGTGCCAGCAGTGAATGGCGCGGGACAGGGAGTGGAACCGGGGAGCTGTTTTTT. It codes for CASSEWRGTGSGTGELFF.

This clone has only one observation. The genes are TRBV7-6 and TRBJ2-1, with 9 bases aligning to TRBD2. Germline assignment: CDR1 SGHVS and CDR2 FNYEAQ. J lost 6 bases, V lost 2 bases, and 5 bases had no gene match. The CDR3 has 15 residues. CDR3 in DNA: TGTGCCAGCAGCTTAAGGGGACTAGCTCCCAATGAGCAGTTCTTC. This encodes CASSLRGLAPNEQFF.

This chain joins TRBV2 and TRBJ1-2; 11 bases are shared with TRBD1. Germline trimming cut 6 bases from V and 7 bases from J; bases unmatched to any gene: 10. CDR3 length equals 15 residues. The germline V gene has CDR1 SNHLY and CDR2 FYNNEI. CDR3 protein: CASRVDRGQWGGYTF. In DNA, the CDR3 is TGTGCCAGCAGGGTGGACAGGGGGCAATGGGGTGGCTACACCTTC.

The chain employs TRBV19 and TRBJ1-2, with unresolved D. Trimming left V 5 bases short and J 7 bases short, with 20 bases between. The CDR3 totals 15 residues. CDR1 is LNHDA, CDR2 SQIVND, per germline (reference sequence). In nucleotides, the CDR3 is TGTGCCAGTAGTCCGACGACAAGGGCGAGACTTGGCTACACCTTC. This encodes CASSPTTRARLGYTF.

The V gene is TRBV5-4, the J gene TRBJ1-2; D is possibly TRBD1 (5 bases). Trimming stripped 4 bases from V and 8 bases from J, with 21 bases between. The CDR3 extends over 15 amino acids. Germline V lookup: CDR1 SGHNT, CDR2 YYREEE (reference sequence). The CDR3 DNA follows: TGTGCCAGCAGCCGACCATCCAGGGAGAAGGGAGGCTACACCTTC. Its protein product is CASSRPSREKGGYTF.

The chain links TRBV9 to TRBJ1-4; no clear D gene. Germline lookup yields CDR1 SGDLS and CDR2 YYNGEE. This CDR3 comprises 16 residues. V dropped 0 bases and J dropped 2 bases, with 11 bases sitting between them. The CDR3 here is CASSVGWGATNEKLFF. The CDR3 nucleotides read TGTGCCAGCAGCGTAGGGTGGGGAGCCACTAATGAAAAACTGTTTTTT.

There are many counts of this clone. This chain uses TRBV6-5 with TRBJ1-2; D call uncertain. The CDR3 has 11 residues. In germline, CDR1 is MNHEY, CDR2 SVGAGI. With 8 bases removed from V and 6 bases from J, the gap between germline ends came to 10 bases. The CDR3: CASGPPNGYTF. CDR3 coding DNA: TGTGCCAGCGGCCCCCCCAATGGCTACACCTTC.

The CDR3 loop is CASSLLPDGTEAFF. The CDR3 bases are TGTGCCAGCAGCTTGCTCCCAGACGGCACTGAAGCTTTCTTT. The J gene is TRBJ1-1, the V gene TRBV7-2; D ambiguous. V lost 3 bases and J lost 4, with 12 bases in between. CDR1 is SGHTA, CDR2 FQGNSA, per germline. CDR3 length equals 14 residues.

The chain links TRBV4-3 to TRBJ2-1; 7 positions match TRBD2. CDR3 length equals 18 residues. V shed 1 base and J 0 bases; nucleotides not matched to a gene: 9. Germline V gene lookup returns CDR1 LGHNA and CDR2 YSLEER. CDR3 nucleotide sequence: TGCGCCAGCAGCCAAGTTAAATCTAGCGGTTCCTCCTACAATGAGCAGTTCTTC. Residues: CASSQVKSSGSSYNEQFF.

The V and J genes are TRBV3-1 (or the pseudogene TRBV3-2) and TRBJ1-2; D possibly corresponds to TRBD1 (5 bases). CDR3 length: 16 residues. The germline V and J ends were trimmed by 3 bases and 5 bases, with 19 bases remaining between them. Germline V CDR1 and CDR2: LGHDT, YNNKEL (reference sequence). CDR3 coding DNA: TGTGCCAGCAGCCAGACCTTTGCGGGGCGAATTTATGGCTACACCTTC. Protein product: CASSQTFAGRIYGYTF.